These T cell receptor beta chains were read from a single sample in a study of T cell responses to AZD1222 COVID-19 vaccine. Libraries were prepared by immunoSEQ multiplex PCR; TCRdb keeps only in-frame clonotypes and omits some of them. The table shows approximately 110,000 clones, with roughly 84% occurring only once. The sample here was peripheral blood, taken on day 0 of AZD1222 vaccination. These receptors originate from an adult in good health. Both conserved end residues are part of each CDR3. Each record gives: J gene, clone size, V gene, D gene, CDR3 DNA, CDR3 protein. The D gene is left open where the match is weak. Clone size is not always given. Where it is, it says once, few, many or a class for expanded clones.

j_gene: TRBJ2-5; abundance: NA; v_gene: TRBV6-2/TRBV6-3; d_gene: NA; CDR3nt: TGTGCCAGCAGTTACTCGAACATCCAAGAGACCCAGTACTTC; CDR3aa: CASSYSNIQETQYF
j_gene: TRBJ1-1; abundance: NA; v_gene: TRBV19; d_gene: NA; CDR3nt: TGTGCCAGTAGTATTGACACAAACACTGAAGCTTTCTTT; CDR3aa: CASSIDTNTEAFF
j_gene: TRBJ1-1; abundance: NA; v_gene: TRBV30; d_gene: NA; CDR3nt: TGTGCCTGCCGGAGTCTCCTGAACACTGAAGCTTTCTTT; CDR3aa: CACRSLLNTEAFF
j_gene: TRBJ2-1; abundance: NA; v_gene: TRBV4-3; d_gene: NA; CDR3nt: TGCGCCAGCAGCCAAGAAGACCCCCGGAGGGGCGCCTACAATGAGCAGTTCTTC; CDR3aa: CASSQEDPRRGAYNEQFF
j_gene: TRBJ2-1; abundance: once; v_gene: TRBV6-1; d_gene: TRBD2; CDR3nt: TGTGCCAGCAGTGAAGCTTCTAGCGGGGGGGCCCTTGAGCAGTTCTTC; CDR3aa: CASSEASSGGALEQFF
j_gene: TRBJ2-7; abundance: NA; v_gene: TRBV4-2; d_gene: TRBD2; CDR3nt: TGTGCCAGCAGCCAATATGGCGGGGGGGAGGGATCGTACGAGCAGTACTTC; CDR3aa: CASSQYGGGEGSYEQYF
j_gene: TRBJ2-7; abundance: NA; v_gene: TRBV12-5; d_gene: NA; CDR3nt: TGTGCTAGTGGTTTGGCAGGGTTTATCTACGAGCAGTACTTC; CDR3aa: CASGLAGFIYEQYF
j_gene: TRBJ1-4; abundance: NA; v_gene: TRBV19; d_gene: TRBD1; CDR3nt: TGTGCCAGTAGTACCCGACAGGGTTCTAATGAAAAACTGTTTTTT; CDR3aa: CASSTRQGSNEKLFF
j_gene: TRBJ2-7; abundance: NA; v_gene: TRBV2; d_gene: TRBD2; CDR3nt: TGTGCCAGCATGGCTTCCCTGACTAGCGGGGGGGTGCCTTACGAGCAGTACTTC; CDR3aa: CASMASLTSGGVPYEQYF
j_gene: TRBJ1-6; abundance: NA; v_gene: TRBV30; d_gene: NA; CDR3nt: TGTGCCTGGAGTCCGTCGCGCCGGAGGAATTCACCCCTCCACTTT; CDR3aa: CAWSPSRRRNSPLHF
j_gene: TRBJ2-3; abundance: NA; v_gene: TRBV7-9; d_gene: TRBD2; CDR3nt: TGTGCCAGCAGCCCGAGCGGGGGCAGCACAGATACGCAGTATTTT; CDR3aa: CASSPSGGSTDTQYF
j_gene: TRBJ2-7; abundance: NA; v_gene: TRBV27; d_gene: NA; CDR3nt: TGTGCCAGCAGTTTCGGGAAAGGGTCCGAGCAGTACTTC; CDR3aa: CASSFGKGSEQYF
j_gene: TRBJ2-7; abundance: few; v_gene: TRBV7-8; d_gene: NA; CDR3nt: TGTGCCAGCAGCCGGGACTTAGGTTACGAGCAGTACTTC; CDR3aa: CASSRDLGYEQYF
j_gene: TRBJ1-2; abundance: once; v_gene: TRBV10-3; d_gene: TRBD1; CDR3nt: TGTGCCATCAGTGAGCCCGGGACAGGGGGGAGGAACTATGGCTACACCTTC; CDR3aa: CAISEPGTGGRNYGYTF
j_gene: TRBJ1-6; abundance: NA; v_gene: TRBV3-1/TRBV3-2; d_gene: TRBD1; CDR3nt: TGTGCCAGCAGCCAAGGACAGGGGAATTCACCCCTCCACTTT; CDR3aa: CASSQGQGNSPLHF
j_gene: TRBJ1-2; abundance: NA; v_gene: TRBV14; d_gene: NA; CDR3nt: TGTGCCAGCAGCCAAGACGGCAGCTATGGCTACACCTTC; CDR3aa: CASSQDGSYGYTF
j_gene: TRBJ1-1; abundance: NA; v_gene: TRBV29-1; d_gene: NA; CDR3nt: TGCAGCGTTGAAGAGGCAGGGGCGCGGTCGTCGGCTTTCTTT; CDR3aa: CSVEEAGARSSAFF